At least ten counts were recorded for the clone carrying this T cell receptor beta chain. This sample is drawn from a study of identical twins. V gave up 4 bases and J gave up 10 bases, with 11 bases separating them. CDR3 size: 12 residues. Germline V gene lookup returns CDR1 SGHDN and CDR2 FVKESK. TCRdb passed the 5' RACE reads through MiXCR, listing each CDR3 protein once. Of a few hundred thousand distinct CDR3 sequences in the sample, over 5.5% were seen once. These data also formed part of another study, on T cells expressing NK-cell markers.

This receptor was obtained from a woman aged 18-29 years in good health. The material sequenced was CD8+ T cells sorted from blood. V gene TRBV14 combines with J gene TRBJ2-1; D is possibly TRBD1 or TRBD2 (6 bases each). The DNA for the CDR3 is TGTGCCAGCAGCCCCCGAGGGGGGGAGCAGTTCTTC. Translating it yields CASSPRGGEQFF. Looking up the rest from reference TRBV14 and TRBJ2-1 gives the full variable domain: EAGVTQFPSHSVIEKGQTVTLRCDPISGHDNLYWYRRVMGKEIKFLLHFVKESKQDESGMPNNRFLAERTGGTYSTLKVQPAELEDSGVYFCASSPRGGEQFFGPGTRLTVL.